The 5 T cell receptor beta chains given below trace back to one sample, sequenced in a study of shared clonotypes between healthy human individuals. Clones were read by immunoSEQ multiplex PCR, and TCRdb kept only the in-frame ones, dropping some. The sample records approximately 480,000 clones, about 75% being singletons. The sample consisted of PBMCs. These receptors were collected from a woman between 40 and 55 years old in good health. Some clones in this sample may be carry-over from other donors' samples.

The V call is TRBV29-1, the J call TRBJ2-2; unclear D gene. This CDR3 has 14 amino acids. CDR1 SQVTM and CDR2 ANQGSEA come from the germline V gene. The germline V and J ends were trimmed by 4 bases and 3 bases, with 12 bases remaining between them. CDR3 DNA sequence: TGCAGCGTTGTAGGTGGGCAGCACACCGGGGAGCTGTTTTTT. Its protein is CSVVGGQHTGELFF.

The chain couples TRBV5-3 to TRBJ2-7; maybe TRBD2 (6 bases). TRBV5-3 is assigned to the ORF class and has an uncertain function. The CDR3 length is 15 residues. V shed 4 bases and J shed 6 bases, with 20 bases lying between them. The CDR3 DNA reads as TGTGCCAGAAGCCCCGGCTCTAGCGAAGGGCCCGAGCAGTACTTC. This gives the protein CARSPGSSEGPEQYF.

This clone was recorded once. The V call is TRBV21-1, the J call TRBJ2-7; the tabulated D call, TRBD1, remains unverified against the DNA. TRBV21-1 is designated a pseudogene. This CDR3 contains 16 residues. CDR3 region: CASSNRDRYNSYEQYF. The DNA for the CDR3 is TGTGCCAGCAGCAACCGGGACAGGTACAACTCCTACGAGCAGTACTTC.

The chain combines TRBV5-1 with TRBJ2-5; 7 nucleotides align to TRBD1. V shed 2 bases, J shed 5 bases, and the junction held 9 bases outside the gene matches. The CDR3 is 15 amino acids. Germline V gene sequence: CDR1 SGHRS, CDR2 YFSETQ. The CDR3 reads CASSFQGETWETQYF. CDR3 DNA: TGCGCCAGCAGCTTCCAGGGGGAGACGTGGGAGACCCAGTACTTC.

The genes are TRBV30 and TRBJ2-5; the D gene is possibly TRBD2 (5 bases). The ends were cut back, 7 bases at V and 4 bases at J, with 10 bases in the middle. This CDR3 is 11 amino acids long. The germline V gene encodes CDR1 GTSNPN and CDR2 SVGIG (reference sequence). In DNA, the CDR3 is TGTGCCTTCGGGGTTGGAGAGACCCAGTACTTC. The encoded protein is CAFGVGETQYF.